This TCR beta chain is from a study of vaccination and CD4 T cells after COVID-19. The sample's treatment: roughly 11-day PBMC culture with coronavirus spike peptide pools or control peptides (ViraFEST assay). For ViraFEST, peptide pools expanded antigen-specific T cells, after which the TCRs were sequenced. Cultures of PBMCs, around 1.8 million per well, were set up with approximately 9.6 IU/ml IL-2 and roughly 9 ug/ml peptide pools. Comments on this clonotype: Its specificity is unknown.

Germline V gene data show CDR1 as MDHEN and CDR2 as SYDVKM. This CDR3 is built from 15 residues. Germline trimming cut 3 bases from V and 2 bases from J; bases unmatched to any gene: 2. With the Oncomine TCR Beta short-read assay, DNA from cultured CD4+ T cells was sequenced. TCRdb processed the PCR reads anew with MiXCR; each CDR3 protein has one entry. The sample holds 13,000 or so distinct CDR3 sequences, 62% seen once. V usage is TRBV28 and J usage is TRBJ2-3; 10 positions match TRBD2. The receptor was derived from a human donor who had recovered from COVID-19. Sequencing was carried out using CD4+ T cells from blood, cultured in vitro. The CDR3 loop reads CASSFGTSDTDTQYF. The CDR3, as DNA: TGTGCCAGCAGTTTCGGGACTAGCGACACAGATACGCAGTATTTT. The variable domain in full, completed from reference TRBV28 and TRBJ2-3, reads DVKVTQSSRYLVKRTGEKVFLECVQDMDHENMFWYRQDPGLGLRLIYFSYDVKMKEKGDIPEGYSVSREKKERFSLILESASTNQTSMYLCASSFGTSDTDTQYFGPGTRLTVL.